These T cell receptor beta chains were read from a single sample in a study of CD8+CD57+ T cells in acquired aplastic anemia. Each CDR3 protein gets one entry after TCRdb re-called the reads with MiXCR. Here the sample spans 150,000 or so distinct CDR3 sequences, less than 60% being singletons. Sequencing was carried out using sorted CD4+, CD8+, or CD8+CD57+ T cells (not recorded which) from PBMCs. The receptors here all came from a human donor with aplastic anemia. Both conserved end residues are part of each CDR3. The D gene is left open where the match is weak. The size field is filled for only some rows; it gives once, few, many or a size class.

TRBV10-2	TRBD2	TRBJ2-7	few	TGCGCCAGCAGAGTTAGCGGGGCTAGCTACGAGCAGTACTTC	CASRVSGASYEQYF
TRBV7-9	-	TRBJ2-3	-	TGTGCCAGCGTTCCGGGCACAGATACGCAGTATTTT	CASVPGTDTQYF
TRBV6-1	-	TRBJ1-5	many	TGTGCCAGCAGTGAGGGCCAGAATCAGCCCCAGCATTTT	CASSEGQNQPQHF
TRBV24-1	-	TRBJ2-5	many	TGTGCCACCAGTGATTCAGGAGATGGTCAGACCCAGTACTTC	CATSDSGDGQTQYF
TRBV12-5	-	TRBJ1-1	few	TGTGCTAGTGGTTTGTTCGGGGCGGCTGAAGCTTTCTTT	CASGLFGAAEAFF
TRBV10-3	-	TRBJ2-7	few	TGTGCCAGCAGTTTTAGGCAGGGGGGTATTTACGAGCAGTACTTC	CASSFRQGGIYEQYF
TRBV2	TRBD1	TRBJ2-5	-	TGTGCCAGCAGATTGGGACAGCCGCGGGAGACCCAGTACTTC	CASRLGQPRETQYF
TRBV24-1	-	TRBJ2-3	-	TGTGCCACCAGTACCCCCGCTGGAAGCACAGATACGCAGTATTTT	CATSTPAGSTDTQYF
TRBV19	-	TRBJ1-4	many	TGTGCCAGTAGTATAAGACCGGATTTTGAAAAACTGTTTTTT	CASSIRPDFEKLFF
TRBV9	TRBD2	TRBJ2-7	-	TGTGCCAGCAGCCCCGGTGCTAGCGGGAGCTACGAGCAGTACTTC	CASSPGASGSYEQYF
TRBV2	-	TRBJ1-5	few	TGTGCCAGCAGTGAAGCGCTTTTCAATCAGCCCCAGCATTTT	CASSEALFNQPQHF
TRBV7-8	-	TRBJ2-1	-	TGTGCCAGCAGCTCTAACACGGGGGCCTACAATGAGCAGTTCTTC	CASSSNTGAYNEQFF
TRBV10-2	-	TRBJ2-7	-	TGCGCCAGCAGTGAACAGCGGACCTACGAGCAGTACTTC	CASSEQRTYEQYF
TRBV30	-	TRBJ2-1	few	TGTGCCTGGAGTAGCACGACCCCGGATCGGGAGCAGTTCTTC	CAWSSTTPDREQFF
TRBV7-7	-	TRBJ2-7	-	TGTGCTAGCAGCCCCTCGGACGGATACGAGCAGTACTTC	CASSPSDGYEQYF
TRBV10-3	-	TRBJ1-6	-	TGTGCCATCAGTGATCTTTCGGAGAATTCACCCCTCCACTTT	CAISDLSENSPLHF
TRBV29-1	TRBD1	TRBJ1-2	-	TGCAGCGTTGAGGTCTGGCAGGGGGAAGGCTACACCTTC	CSVEVWQGEGYTF
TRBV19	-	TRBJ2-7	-	TGTGCCAGTAGTCTGGAGACTGACGGATACTACGAGCAGTACTTC	CASSLETDGYYEQYF
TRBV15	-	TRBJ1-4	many	TGTGCCACCAGGGTGGGGTTGAATGAAAAACTGTTTTTT	CATRVGLNEKLFF
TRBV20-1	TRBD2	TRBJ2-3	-	TGCAGTGCTAGAGATCAACCTAGCGGGATGGCAGACACGCAGTATTTT	CSARDQPSGMADTQYF
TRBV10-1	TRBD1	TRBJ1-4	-	TGCGCCAGCAGTCCGACCGGGACAGATGATAATGAAAAACTGTTTTTT	CASSPTGTDDNEKLFF
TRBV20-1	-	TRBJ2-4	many	TGCAGTGCTACTCTCCTGAAAAACATTCAGTACTTC	CSATLLKNIQYF
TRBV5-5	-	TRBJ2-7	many	TGTGCCAGCGTCCTTAAGGCTTCCTACGAGCAGTACTTC	CASVLKASYEQYF
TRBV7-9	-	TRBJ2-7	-	TGTGCCAGCAGCTTTTCAGGGCCTGTTTACGAGCAGTACTTC	CASSFSGPVYEQYF
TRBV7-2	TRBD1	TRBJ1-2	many	TGTGCCAGCAGCCAACGCGGACAGGACTATGGCTACACCTTC	CASSQRGQDYGYTF
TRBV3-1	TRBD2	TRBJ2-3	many	TGTGCCAGCAGCCAAGGGACTAGCGGGGACACAGATACGCAGTATTTT	CASSQGTSGDTDTQYF
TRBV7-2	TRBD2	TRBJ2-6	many	TGTGCCAGCAGCTTTTTTCTAACTAGCGGGAGACCTGGGGCCAACGTCCTGACTTTC	CASSFFLTSGRPGANVLTF
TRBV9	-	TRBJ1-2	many	TGTGCCAGCAGCAAAAATGGGGTGGACTATGGCTACACCTTC	CASSKNGVDYGYTF
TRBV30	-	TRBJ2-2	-	TGTGCCTGGATAGGTGGGCCCTACAAGAACACCGGGGAGCTGTTTTTT	CAWIGGPYKNTGELFF
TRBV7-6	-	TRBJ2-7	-	TGTGCCAGCAGCTTAAATGAGGATTACGAGCAGTACTTC	CASSLNEDYEQYF
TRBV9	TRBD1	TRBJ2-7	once	TGTGCCAGCAGCGTAGCGGCGACAGGGGACTACGAGCAGTACTTC	CASSVAATGDYEQYF
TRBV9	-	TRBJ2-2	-	TGTGCCAGCAGCCCACTCCAGGGGAACACCGGGGAGCTGTTTTTT	CASSPLQGNTGELFF
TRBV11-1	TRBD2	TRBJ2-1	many	TGTGCCAGCAGCTTCCCTACCCAAGGAACTAGCGGGAGGATGGATGAGCAGTTCTTC	CASSFPTQGTSGRMDEQFF
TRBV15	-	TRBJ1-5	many	TGTGCCACCAGCAGAGAGGGGGCGGGGTTGCATCAGCCCCAGCATTTT	CATSREGAGLHQPQHF
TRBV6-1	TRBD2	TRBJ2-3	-	TGTGCCAGCACCCTCCGCCGGGGTCTAGCGGTCCCAGATACGCAGTATTTT	CASTLRRGLAVPDTQYF
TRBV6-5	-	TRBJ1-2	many	TGTGCCAGCAGTTCCCCCGGAGGGGAGCGGCACACCTTC	CASSSPGGERHTF
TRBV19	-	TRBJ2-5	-	TGTGCCAGTAGTATACGAACAGAGGGGGAAGAGACCCAGTACTTC	CASSIRTEGEETQYF
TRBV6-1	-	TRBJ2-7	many	TGTGCCAGCAGTGAAGGCGTCAGGGGGGACGAGCAGTACTTC	CASSEGVRGDEQYF
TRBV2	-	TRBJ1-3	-	TGTGCCAGCAGTGAAGGGGGAGCTGGAAACACCATATATTTT	CASSEGGAGNTIYF
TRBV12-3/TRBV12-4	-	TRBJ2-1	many	TGTGCCAGCAGTTCCCGGGACTTCGACAATGAGCAGTTCTTC	CASSSRDFDNEQFF
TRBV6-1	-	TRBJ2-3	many	TGTGCCAGCAGTTCCCCCCTTGGAGGGGGCACAGATACGCAGTATTTT	CASSSPLGGGTDTQYF
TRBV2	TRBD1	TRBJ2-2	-	TGTGCCAGCAGTGCCGACAGGGGGACCGGGGAGCTGTTTTTT	CASSADRGTGELFF
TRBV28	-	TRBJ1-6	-	TGTGCCAGCAGTTTATCCGGGAGCTCCTATAATTCACCCCTCCACTTT	CASSLSGSSYNSPLHF
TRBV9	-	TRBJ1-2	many	TGTGCCAGCAGCGCACAGGGAAACTATGGCTACACCTTC	CASSAQGNYGYTF
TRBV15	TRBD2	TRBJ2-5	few	TGTGCCACCAGCCTGCGACTAGCGGGGGGCGGTGAGACCCAGTACTTC	CATSLRLAGGGETQYF
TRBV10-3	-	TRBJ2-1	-	TGTGCCATCAGTGATCGCGCTGAGCAGTTCTTC	CAISDRAEQFF